A selection of T cell receptor beta chains follows, all from one sample in a study of cytomegalovirus exposure and HLA in healthy donors. Clones were read by immunoSEQ multiplex PCR, and TCRdb kept only the in-frame ones, dropping some. This sample has around 200,000 clones, with 80% to 85% found just once. Sequencing was performed on PBMCs. All receptors derive from a woman aged 18-30 years in good health and CMV-seronegative. The CDR3 runs from the conserved cysteine through the conserved F or W. The D gene is left open where the match is weak. For some rows the clone size is stated as once, few or many, or as a class when expanded; others skip it.

CASSLDGRPEQFF	TGTGCCAGCAGCTTGGACGGGAGACCTGAGCAGTTCTTC	TRBV7-9	NA	TRBJ2-1	NA
CASSGPTGQPTDTQYF	TGTGCCAGCAGTGGACCGACGGGACAGCCCACAGATACGCAGTATTTT	TRBV25-1	few	TRBJ2-3	TRBD1
CASSVALETGVRPYGYTF	TGTGCCAGCAGCGTAGCCCTGGAGACAGGCGTTCGGCCTTATGGCTACACCTTC	TRBV9	NA	TRBJ1-2	NA
CASGLGLTNTEAFF	TGTGCTAGTGGTTTGGGACTTACGAACACTGAAGCTTTCTTT	TRBV12-5	NA	TRBJ1-1	NA
CASSLDRDETEQFF	TGTGCCAGCAGCTTGGACAGGGATGAGACTGAGCAGTTCTTC	TRBV5-7	NA	TRBJ2-1	NA
CASSIPGSYPYNEQFF	TGTGCCAGTAGTATCCCCGGGAGTTATCCCTACAATGAGCAGTTCTTC	TRBV19	NA	TRBJ2-1	NA
CASSLRQGRETQYF	TGTGCCAGCAGCCTGCGACAGGGGAGGGAGACCCAGTACTTC	TRBV16	NA	TRBJ2-5	TRBD1
CASSLVVTSTDTQYF	TGTGCCAGCAGCTTAGTGGTAACTTCCACAGATACGCAGTATTTT	TRBV7-8	NA	TRBJ2-3	NA
CAWSVAGSGTDTQYF	TGTGCCTGGAGTGTGGCGGGGAGCGGGACAGATACGCAGTATTTT	TRBV30	NA	TRBJ2-3	NA
CASSYSSAEAHGQFF	TGTGCCAGCAGTTACTCGTCGGCTGAGGCCCATGGGCAGTTCTTC	TRBV6-5	NA	TRBJ2-1	NA
CASSFLAGAPYEQYF	TGTGCCAGCAGCTTCCTAGCGGGAGCTCCCTACGAGCAGTACTTC	TRBV11-2	NA	TRBJ2-7	TRBD2
CASIHRLDSHSLEAFF	TGTGCCAGCATCCACCGCCTGGACAGTCACTCGCTTGAAGCTTTCTTT	TRBV27	once	TRBJ1-1	NA
CASSLMTGARGTGANVLTF	TGTGCCAGCAGCTTAATGACAGGAGCGAGAGGGACTGGGGCCAACGTCCTGACTTTC	TRBV7-2	NA	TRBJ2-6	NA
CASSLVPSESYEQYF	TGTGCCAGCAGCTTAGTTCCTAGCGAGTCCTACGAGCAGTACTTC	TRBV7-9	NA	TRBJ2-7	NA
CASSPPSGDNYGYTF	TGTGCCAGCTCACCTCCATCCGGAGATAACTATGGCTACACCTTC	TRBV18	once	TRBJ1-2	NA
CASSPQVPTTEAFF	TGCGCCAGCAGCCCACAGGTTCCCACCACTGAAGCTTTCTTT	TRBV5-1	NA	TRBJ1-1	NA
CASGLVGLAGGRGYNEQFF	TGTGCTAGTGGTTTGGTAGGACTAGCGGGGGGACGCGGCTACAATGAGCAGTTCTTC	TRBV12-5	NA	TRBJ2-1	TRBD2
CAISSRDRGSYEQYF	TGTGCCATCAGTTCGAGGGACAGGGGGTCCTACGAGCAGTACTTC	TRBV10-3	NA	TRBJ2-7	TRBD1
CASRYSNQPQHF	TGTGCCAGTCGTTATAGCAATCAGCCCCAGCATTTT	TRBV19	NA	TRBJ1-5	NA
CASPSDRAKNIQYF	TGTGCCTCCCCAAGCGACAGGGCAAAAAACATTCAGTACTTC	TRBV19	NA	TRBJ2-4	TRBD1
CASSRGDSYEQYF	TGTGCCAGCAGCCGGGGTGACTCCTACGAGCAGTACTTC	TRBV2	NA	TRBJ2-7	NA
CASSLVSSGLSYNEQFF	TGCGCCAGCAGCTTGGTATCTAGCGGTCTCTCCTACAATGAGCAGTTCTTC	TRBV5-1	once	TRBJ2-1	TRBD2
CASSFTSQRTGELFF	TGCGCCAGCAGCTTCACTAGTCAACGGACCGGGGAGCTGTTTTTT	TRBV5-1	few	TRBJ2-2	NA
CASSLNTGLSNQPQHF	TGTGCCAGCAGTTTAAACACAGGGTTGAGCAATCAGCCCCAGCATTTT	TRBV28	NA	TRBJ1-5	NA
CASSEEIEQFF	TGTGCCAGCAGCGAGGAAATTGAGCAGTTCTTC	TRBV7-6	NA	TRBJ2-1	NA
CASSSRTGGSYEQYF	TGTGCCAGCAGTTCTCGGACAGGGGGGTCCTACGAGCAGTACTTC	TRBV6-6	few	TRBJ2-7	TRBD1
CASSPNTGQETQYF	TGTGCCAGCTCACCAAACACAGGACAAGAGACCCAGTACTTC	TRBV18	NA	TRBJ2-5	NA
CASSVTGSSTYEQYF	TGTGCCAGCAGCGTAACCGGGAGTTCCACCTACGAGCAGTACTTC	TRBV9	NA	TRBJ2-7	NA
CAARGASTDTQYF	TGTGCCGCACGGGGGGCGAGCACAGATACGCAGTATTTT	TRBV6-5	NA	TRBJ2-3	NA
CASSPGDGEAFF	TGTGCCAGCAGTCCGGGGGACGGTGAAGCTTTCTTT	TRBV27	NA	TRBJ1-1	NA
CASSLGGSSYNEQFF	TGCGCCAGCAGCTTAGGAGGGAGTTCCTACAATGAGCAGTTCTTC	TRBV5-1	few	TRBJ2-1	NA
CASSFGQVATNEKLFF	TGTGCCAGCAGCTTTGGACAGGTCGCAACTAATGAAAAACTGTTTTTT	TRBV7-9	once	TRBJ1-4	TRBD1
CASSDDLGTGGYTF	TGTGCCAGCAGTGACGACCTTGGGACTGGAGGCTACACCTTC	TRBV6-4	NA	TRBJ1-2	NA
CAISDGGLSNQPQHF	TGTGCCATCAGTGATGGGGGACTTAGCAATCAGCCCCAGCATTTT	TRBV10-3	NA	TRBJ1-5	NA
CASSQGWTGLRYYGYTF	TGCGCCAGCAGTCAAGGATGGACAGGACTACGGTACTATGGCTACACCTTC	TRBV23-1	NA	TRBJ1-2	TRBD1
CASSQSLRDRWNEQYF	TGCGCCAGCAGTCAATCCCTCCGGGACAGGTGGAACGAGCAGTACTTC	TRBV23-1	NA	TRBJ2-7	TRBD1
CASSRLQGDQETQYF	TGCGCCAGCAGCCGTCTGCAGGGGGATCAAGAGACCCAGTACTTC	TRBV5-1	once	TRBJ2-5	TRBD1
CASSSTGGYGYTF	TGTGCCAGCAGTTCCACGGGGGGGTATGGCTACACCTTC	TRBV27	NA	TRBJ1-2	NA
CASSLISDTDTQYF	TGTGCCAGCAGCTTGATTAGCGACACAGATACGCAGTATTTT	TRBV5-6	NA	TRBJ2-3	NA
CASSPSGTGSPEAFF	TGTGCCAGCAGTCCCTCCGGGACAGGGTCCCCTGAAGCTTTCTTT	TRBV28	NA	TRBJ1-1	TRBD1
CASSFDREEAFF	TGTGCCAGCAGCTTCGACAGGGAAGAAGCTTTCTTT	TRBV7-8	NA	TRBJ1-1	TRBD1